The subject of this entry is one T cell receptor beta chain. No antigen is known for it. This record comes from a study of cytomegalovirus exposure and HLA in healthy donors. General study results and limits: Later analysis associated a missense DCLRE1C variant with TCR beta V- and J-gene trimming.

PCR amplification relied on 60 Vbeta primers (plus 13 Jbeta primers). Profiled with immunoSEQ multiplex PCR; TCRdb holds only in-frame clones, not every one. The repertoire has over 110,000 clones, around 77% of them found once; the top ten carry approximately 0.9%. The germline V gene has CDR1 MGHRA and CDR2 YSYEKL. The trim removed 3 bases at V and 0 bases at J, leaving 7 bases unmatched. CDR3 size: 17 residues. Material for sequencing was PBMCs. The receptor's source is a man younger than 35 in good health and CMV-seronegative. This rearrangement joins TRBV4-1 to TRBJ1-2; 10 nucleotides align to TRBD1. CDR3 sequence (DNA): TGCGCCAGCAGCCAGCTCCGGGACAGGGGAGCTAACTATGGCTACACCTTC. Its protein product is CASSQLRDRGANYGYTF.